One and the same sample provided the 8 T cell receptor beta chains below, sequenced in a study of blood T cell repertoires in COVID-19. The data were produced by immunoSEQ multiplex PCR, yet TCRdb's version contains in-frame clones alone and is incomplete. The sample consists of approximately 150,000 clones, roughly 91% of them appearing once. The sample was peripheral blood. These receptors all come from a man over 45 who had recovered from COVID-19.

The J gene is TRBJ1-1, the V gene TRBV28; 8 bases fit TRBD1. The CDR3 has 14 amino acids. V shed 4 bases, J shed 5 bases, and the junction held 6 bases outside the gene matches. The germline gives CDR1 MDHEN, CDR2 SYDVKM. As DNA, the CDR3 is TGTGCCAGCAGTTCCGGACAGGGAAGGACTGAAGCTTTCTTT. Its translation is CASSSGQGRTEAFF. Supplemented by reference TRBV28 and TRBJ1-1, the full variable domain reads DVKVTQSSRYLVKRTGEKVFLECVQDMDHENMFWYRQDPGLGLRLIYFSYDVKMKEKGDIPEGYSVSREKKERFSLILESASTNQTSMYLCASSSGQGRTEAFFGQGTRLTVV.

This clone was observed once. V gene TRBV29-1 combines with J gene TRBJ2-7; 8 bases are shared with TRBD1. The V segment lost 5 bases and the J segment 1 base; nucleotides outside the gene matches: 16. Germline-derived CDR1 and CDR2 are SQVTM and ANQGSEA. The CDR3 length is 17 residues. CDR3 nucleotide sequence: TGCAGCGTTCGCCTCTGGCAGGGGGCGATAAAATCCTACGAGCAGTACTTC. Its protein product is CSVRLWQGAIKSYEQYF.

This chain joins TRBV28 and TRBJ1-5; D is possibly TRBD1 (6 bases). The CDR3 has 14 residues. Germline V gene sequence: CDR1 MDHEN, CDR2 SYDVKM. Trimming took off 7 bases at V and 5 bases at J, with 15 bases between the two ends. The CDR3 nucleotides are TGTGCCAGCACCCCGGACAGCGGGGATCAGCCCCAGCATTTT. Its protein product is CASTPDSGDQPQHF.

The chain is built from TRBV3-1 (or the pseudogene TRBV3-2) and TRBJ1-1; D is uncertain. Germline values: CDR1 LGHDT, CDR2 YNNKEL (reference sequence). The CDR3 has 13 amino acids. The V and J ends lost 0 bases and 6 bases respectively, with 8 bases between them. Here the CDR3 reads CASSQDSGSEAFF. As DNA, the CDR3 is TGTGCCAGCAGCCAAGATTCCGGGTCTGAAGCTTTCTTT.

The genes are TRBV14 and TRBJ2-7, with 11 bases identical to TRBD1. Germline loops: CDR1 SGHDN, CDR2 FVKESK. The junction had 9 bases not matched to a gene; V was cut back by 2 bases and J by 0 bases. The CDR3 runs to 18 residues. This chain's CDR3 is CASSQWDTGTGGSYEQYF. The CDR3 nucleotides read TGTGCCAGCAGCCAATGGGATACCGGGACAGGGGGCTCCTACGAGCAGTACTTC.

This sequence joins TRBV5-6 and TRBJ1-1, with D unclear. Germline CDR1 and CDR2: SGHDT and YYEEEE. V lost 1 base and J 11 bases, leaving 15 bases between the germline ends. The CDR3 loop spans 13 amino acids. CDR3 sequence reads: CASSLSYLVPAFF. The CDR3 nucleotides are TGTGCCAGCAGCTTGTCCTACTTAGTGCCGGCTTTCTTT.

This sequence joins TRBV19 and TRBJ2-2; the D gene is possibly TRBD2 (6 bases). Per germline, CDR1 LNHDA and CDR2 SQIVND (reference sequence). V shed 3 bases and J shed 6 bases, with 17 bases lying between them. The CDR3 consists of 16 residues. CDR3 in DNA: TGTGCCAGTAGTATTCTCGGGCTAGCGTACGCCGGGGAGCTGTTTTTT. It is translated as CASSILGLAYAGELFF.

The V gene is TRBV23-1, the J gene TRBJ1-5; D possibly corresponds to TRBD1 (5 bases). TRBV23-1 is an ORF; its function is uncertain. Trimming left V 6 bases short and J 7 bases short, with 16 bases between. This CDR3 is built from 14 residues. For the CDR3, the DNA is TGCGCCAGCAGACCTTCAGGGAGGAGACAGCCCCAGCATTTT. Amino acid sequence: CASRPSGRRQPQHF.